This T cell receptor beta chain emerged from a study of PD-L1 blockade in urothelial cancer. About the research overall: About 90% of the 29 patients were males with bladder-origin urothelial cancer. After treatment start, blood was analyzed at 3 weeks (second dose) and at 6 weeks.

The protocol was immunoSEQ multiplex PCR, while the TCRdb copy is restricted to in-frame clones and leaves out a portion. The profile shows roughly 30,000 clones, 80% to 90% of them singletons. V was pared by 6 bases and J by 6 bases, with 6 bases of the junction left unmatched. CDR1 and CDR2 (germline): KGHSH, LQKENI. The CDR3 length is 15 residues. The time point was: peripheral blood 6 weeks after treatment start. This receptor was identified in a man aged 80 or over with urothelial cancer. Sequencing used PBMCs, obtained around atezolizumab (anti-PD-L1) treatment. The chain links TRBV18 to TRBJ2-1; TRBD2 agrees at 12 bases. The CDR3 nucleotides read TGTGCCAGCTCCCCGGGACTAGCGGGTCTCAATGAGCAGTTCTTC. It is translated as CASSPGLAGLNEQFF.